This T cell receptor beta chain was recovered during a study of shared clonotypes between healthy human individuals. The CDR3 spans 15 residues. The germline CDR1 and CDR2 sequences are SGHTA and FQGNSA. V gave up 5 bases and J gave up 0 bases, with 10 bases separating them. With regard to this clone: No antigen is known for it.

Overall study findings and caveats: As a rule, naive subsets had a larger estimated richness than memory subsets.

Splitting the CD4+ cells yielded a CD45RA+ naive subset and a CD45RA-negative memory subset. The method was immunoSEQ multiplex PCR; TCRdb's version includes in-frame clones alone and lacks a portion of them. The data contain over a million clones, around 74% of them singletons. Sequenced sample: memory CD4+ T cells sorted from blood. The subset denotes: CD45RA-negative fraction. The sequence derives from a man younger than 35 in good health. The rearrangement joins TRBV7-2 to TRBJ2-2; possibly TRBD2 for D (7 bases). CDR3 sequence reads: CASSPGGPNTGELFF. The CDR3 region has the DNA TGTGCCAGCAGCCCCGGGGGGCCGAACACCGGGGAGCTGTTTTTT. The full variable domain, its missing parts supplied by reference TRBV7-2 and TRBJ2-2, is GAGVSQSPSNKVTEKGKDVELRCDPISGHTALYWYRQSLGQGLEFLIYFQGNSAPDKSGLPSDRFSAERTGGSVSTLTIQRTQQEDSAVYLCASSPGGPNTGELFFGEGSRLTVL.